This T cell receptor (beta chain) was found in a study of tumor-infiltrating lymphocytes in localized non-small cell lung cancer. Findings and limits, study-wide: Higher tumor T cell infiltration than in uninvolved lung was supported by TCRbeta sequencing.

This clone was recorded once. Its antigen is undetermined. Losses at the gene ends were 4 bases for V and 0 bases for J; bases not matched to a gene: 7. Per germline, CDR1 MRHNA and CDR2 SNTAGT. The CDR3 has 17 residues. Data came from immunoSEQ multiplex PCR; TCRdb stores just in-frame clones and leaves some out. The data hold over 5,500 clones, with more than 55% observed a single time. The sequence came from a human donor with non-small cell lung cancer. The J gene is TRBJ2-3, the V gene TRBV6-4; 10 positions agree with TRBD2. The sequenced sample consisted of uninvolved lung tissue not adjacent to the tumor. The CDR3 nucleotides are TGTGCCAGCAGTGTAGCGGGGGGTCCGTGGAGCACAGATACGCAGTATTTT. Protein product: CASSVAGGPWSTDTQYF.